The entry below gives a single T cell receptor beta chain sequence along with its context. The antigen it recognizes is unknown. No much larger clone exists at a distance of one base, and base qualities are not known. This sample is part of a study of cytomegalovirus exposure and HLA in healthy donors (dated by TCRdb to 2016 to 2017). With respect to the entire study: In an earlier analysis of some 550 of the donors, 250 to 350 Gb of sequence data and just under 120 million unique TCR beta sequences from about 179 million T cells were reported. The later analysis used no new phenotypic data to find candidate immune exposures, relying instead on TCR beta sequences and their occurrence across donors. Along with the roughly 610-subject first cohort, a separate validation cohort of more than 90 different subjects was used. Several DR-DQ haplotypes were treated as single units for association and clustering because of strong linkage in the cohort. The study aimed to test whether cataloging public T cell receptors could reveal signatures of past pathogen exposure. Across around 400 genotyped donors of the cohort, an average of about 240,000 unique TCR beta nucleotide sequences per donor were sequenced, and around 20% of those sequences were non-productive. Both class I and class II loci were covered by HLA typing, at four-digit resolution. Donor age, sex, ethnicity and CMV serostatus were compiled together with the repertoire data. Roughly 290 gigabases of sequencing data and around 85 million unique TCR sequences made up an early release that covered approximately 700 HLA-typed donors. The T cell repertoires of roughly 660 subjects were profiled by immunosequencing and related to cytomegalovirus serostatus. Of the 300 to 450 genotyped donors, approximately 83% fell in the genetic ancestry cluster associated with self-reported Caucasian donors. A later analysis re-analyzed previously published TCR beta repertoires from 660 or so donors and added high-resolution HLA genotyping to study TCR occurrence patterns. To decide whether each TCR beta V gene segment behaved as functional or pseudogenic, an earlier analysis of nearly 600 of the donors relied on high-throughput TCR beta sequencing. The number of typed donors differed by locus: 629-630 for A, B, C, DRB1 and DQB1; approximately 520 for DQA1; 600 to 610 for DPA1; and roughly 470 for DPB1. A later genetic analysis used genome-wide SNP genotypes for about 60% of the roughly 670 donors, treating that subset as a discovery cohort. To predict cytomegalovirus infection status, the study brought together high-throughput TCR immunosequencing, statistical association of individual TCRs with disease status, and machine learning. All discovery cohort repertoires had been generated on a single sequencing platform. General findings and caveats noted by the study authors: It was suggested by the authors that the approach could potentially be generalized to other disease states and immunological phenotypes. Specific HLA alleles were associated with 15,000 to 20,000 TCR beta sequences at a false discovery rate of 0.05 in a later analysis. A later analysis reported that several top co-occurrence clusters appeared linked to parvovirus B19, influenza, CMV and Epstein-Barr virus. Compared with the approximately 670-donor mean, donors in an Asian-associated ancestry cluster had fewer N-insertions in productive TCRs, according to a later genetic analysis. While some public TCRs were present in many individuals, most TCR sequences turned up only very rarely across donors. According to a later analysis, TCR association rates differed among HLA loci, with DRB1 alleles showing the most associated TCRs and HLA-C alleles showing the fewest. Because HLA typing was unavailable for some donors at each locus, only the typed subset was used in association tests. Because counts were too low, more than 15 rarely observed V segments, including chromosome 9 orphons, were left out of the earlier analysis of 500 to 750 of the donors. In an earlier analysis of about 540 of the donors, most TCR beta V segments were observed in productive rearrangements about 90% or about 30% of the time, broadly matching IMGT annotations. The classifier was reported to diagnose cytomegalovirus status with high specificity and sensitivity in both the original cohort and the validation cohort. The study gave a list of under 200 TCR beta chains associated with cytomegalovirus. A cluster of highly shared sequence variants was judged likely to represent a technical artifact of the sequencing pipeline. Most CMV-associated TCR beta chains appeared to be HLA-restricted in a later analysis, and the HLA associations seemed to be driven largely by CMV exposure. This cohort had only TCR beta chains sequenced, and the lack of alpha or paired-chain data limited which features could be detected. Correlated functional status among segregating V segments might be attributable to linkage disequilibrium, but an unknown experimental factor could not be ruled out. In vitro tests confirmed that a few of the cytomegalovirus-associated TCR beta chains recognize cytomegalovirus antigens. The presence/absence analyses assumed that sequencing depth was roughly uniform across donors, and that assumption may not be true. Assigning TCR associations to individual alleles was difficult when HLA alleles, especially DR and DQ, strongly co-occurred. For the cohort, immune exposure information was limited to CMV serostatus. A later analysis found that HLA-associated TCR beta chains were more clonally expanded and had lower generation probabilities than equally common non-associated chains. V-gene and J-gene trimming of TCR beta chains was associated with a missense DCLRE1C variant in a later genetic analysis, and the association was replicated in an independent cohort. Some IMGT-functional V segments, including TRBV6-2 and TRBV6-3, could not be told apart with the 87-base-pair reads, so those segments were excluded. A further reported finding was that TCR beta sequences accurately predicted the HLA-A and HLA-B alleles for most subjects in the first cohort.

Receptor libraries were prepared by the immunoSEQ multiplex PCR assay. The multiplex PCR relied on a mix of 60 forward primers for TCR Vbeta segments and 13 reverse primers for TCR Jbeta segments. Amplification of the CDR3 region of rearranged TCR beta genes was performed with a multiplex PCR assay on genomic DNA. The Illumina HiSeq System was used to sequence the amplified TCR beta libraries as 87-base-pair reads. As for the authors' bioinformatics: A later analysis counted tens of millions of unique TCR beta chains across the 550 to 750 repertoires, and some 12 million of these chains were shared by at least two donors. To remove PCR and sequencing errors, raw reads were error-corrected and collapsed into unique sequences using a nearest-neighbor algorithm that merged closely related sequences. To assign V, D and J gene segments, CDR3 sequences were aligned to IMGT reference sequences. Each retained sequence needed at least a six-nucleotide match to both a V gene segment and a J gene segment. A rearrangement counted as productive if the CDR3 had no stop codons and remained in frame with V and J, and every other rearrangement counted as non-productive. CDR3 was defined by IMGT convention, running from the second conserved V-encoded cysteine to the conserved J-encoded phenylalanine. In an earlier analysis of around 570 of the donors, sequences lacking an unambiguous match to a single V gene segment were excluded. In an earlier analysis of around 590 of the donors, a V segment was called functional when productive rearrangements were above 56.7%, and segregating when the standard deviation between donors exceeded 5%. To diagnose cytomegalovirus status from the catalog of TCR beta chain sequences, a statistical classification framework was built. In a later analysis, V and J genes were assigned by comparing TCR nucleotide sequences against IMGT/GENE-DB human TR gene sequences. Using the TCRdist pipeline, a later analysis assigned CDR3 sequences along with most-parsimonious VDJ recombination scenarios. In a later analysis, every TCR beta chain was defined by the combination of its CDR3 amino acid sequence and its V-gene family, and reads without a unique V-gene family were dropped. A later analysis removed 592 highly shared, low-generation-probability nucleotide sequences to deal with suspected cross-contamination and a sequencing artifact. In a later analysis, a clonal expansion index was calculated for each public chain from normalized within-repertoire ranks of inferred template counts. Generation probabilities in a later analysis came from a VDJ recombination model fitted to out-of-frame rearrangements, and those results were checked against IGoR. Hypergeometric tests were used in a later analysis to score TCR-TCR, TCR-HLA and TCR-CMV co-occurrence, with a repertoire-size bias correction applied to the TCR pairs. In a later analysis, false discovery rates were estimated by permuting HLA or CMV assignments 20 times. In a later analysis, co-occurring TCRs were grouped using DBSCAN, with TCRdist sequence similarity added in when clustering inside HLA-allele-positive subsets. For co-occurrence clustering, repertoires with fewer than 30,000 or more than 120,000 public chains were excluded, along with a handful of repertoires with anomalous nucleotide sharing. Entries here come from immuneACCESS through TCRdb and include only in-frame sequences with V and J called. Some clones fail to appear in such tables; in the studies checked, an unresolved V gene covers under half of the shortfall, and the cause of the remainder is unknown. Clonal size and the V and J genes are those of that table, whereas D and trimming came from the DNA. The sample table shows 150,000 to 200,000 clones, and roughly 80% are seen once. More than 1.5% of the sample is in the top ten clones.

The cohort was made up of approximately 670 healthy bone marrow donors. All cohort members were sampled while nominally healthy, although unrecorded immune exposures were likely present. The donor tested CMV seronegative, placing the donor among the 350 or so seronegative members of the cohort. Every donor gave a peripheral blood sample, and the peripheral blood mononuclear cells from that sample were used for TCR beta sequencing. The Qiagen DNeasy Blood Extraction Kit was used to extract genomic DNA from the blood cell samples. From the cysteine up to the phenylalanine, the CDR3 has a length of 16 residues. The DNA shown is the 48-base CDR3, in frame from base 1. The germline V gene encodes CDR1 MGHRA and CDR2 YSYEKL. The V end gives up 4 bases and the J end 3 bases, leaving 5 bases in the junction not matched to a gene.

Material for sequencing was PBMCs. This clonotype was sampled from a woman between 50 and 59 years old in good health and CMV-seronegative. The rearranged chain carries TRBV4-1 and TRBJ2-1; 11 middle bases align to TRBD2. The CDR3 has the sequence CASSPRTSGHYNEQFF. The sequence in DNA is TGCGCCAGCAGCCCCCGGACTAGCGGGCACTACAATGAGCAGTTCTTC.